The TCR beta chain described here comes from a study of T cells after yellow fever vaccination. About the study: Those fractions that held only low numbers of cells were prepared using the SMART-Seq v4 Ultra Low Input RNA kit.

UMIs were added to TCR cDNA along with a universal primer site when it was made by 5'RACE template switching. TCRdb redid the calling of the 5' RACE reads with MiXCR, one entry per CDR3 protein. The sample consists of about 220,000 distinct CDR3 sequences, 3% to 4% of them appearing once. This CDR3 has 16 amino acids. V lost 2 bases, J lost 4 bases, and 10 bases stayed unmatched. Germline CDR1 reads MNHNS; CDR2 reads SASEGT. This clonotype has just one count. Its antigen is unknown. A much larger clone lies one base from this, so it may be a read error. Broader study findings: Some clonotypes were seen in both the CD4 and the CD8 compartments. These made up a small share and likely arose from convergent recombination. Contamination by abundant bulk-population clonotypes could be present in FACS-sorted repertoires.

V and J are TRBV6-1 and TRBJ1-1; 7 nucleotides agree with TRBD1. The sequences come from CD4+ T cells sorted from PBMCs, collected 10 days after the yellow fever booster vaccination. This clonotype was sampled from a young man who received the YFV17D yellow fever vaccine. DNA for the CDR3: TGTGCCAGCAGTGAATGGGCAGGGGGATCGGGCACTGAAGCTTTCTTT. Protein product: CASSEWAGGSGTEAFF.